This T cell receptor (beta chain) is from a study of blood T cell repertoires in COVID-19. Study at large: The origin of the acute and convalescent COVID-19 samples was the United States, Italy and Spain. PBMCs, B-cell-depleted T cells, or T cells provided the cDNA or gDNA that made up the material.

In the original analysis: For nucleated cells, counts were estimated from reference gene primer amplification. Clones were sequenced by immunoSEQ multiplex PCR, and TCRdb holds only the in-frame ones, with some missing. V and J calls and clone size follow that table, whereas D and trimming were derived from the DNA. The sample carries fewer than 250,000 clones, approximately 84% recorded once. The CDR3 contains 19 residues. V lost 5 bases and J lost 0; bases outside the gene matches: 15. Germline V gene lookup returns CDR1 LNHDA and CDR2 SQIVND (reference sequence). The sequenced material came from peripheral blood. This sequence was found in a man between 45 and 60 years old with acute or convalescent COVID-19. This rearrangement joins TRBV19 to TRBJ1-1; the match to TRBD1 covers 10 bases. The CDR3 spells CASSSALRGQGVMNTEAFF. Here the CDR3 DNA reads TGTGCCAGTAGTTCCGCCCTTCGTGGACAGGGGGTCATGAACACTGAAGCTTTCTTT.